The 30 T cell receptor beta chains given below trace back to one sample, sequenced in a study of identical twins. TCRdb passed the 5' RACE reads through MiXCR, listing each CDR3 protein once. Here the sample spans 700,000 or so distinct CDR3 sequences, 8.6% being singletons. These data are also associated with another study on yellow fever vaccine responses in identical twins.

Material: PBMCs. Source of these receptors: a woman between 18 and 30 years old in good health.

This clonotype was seen a few times. The chain couples TRBV18 to TRBJ1-1; D unresolved. The CDR3 totals 13 residues. Germline assignment: CDR1 KGHSH and CDR2 LQKENI. Trimming stripped 3 bases from V and 4 bases from J, with 9 bases between. CDR3 in amino acids: CASSPPSGTEAFF. The CDR3 DNA reads as TGTGCCAGCTCACCTCCGTCGGGCACTGAAGCTTTCTTT.

This clonotype has a handful of counts. This chain links TRBV28 with TRBJ2-7; D unresolved. This CDR3 comprises 15 residues. The V gene's germline CDR1 is MDHEN and CDR2 SYDVKM. V lost 4 bases and J lost 2, with 15 bases in between. This chain's CDR3 is CASSSIGGPAYEQYF. Here the CDR3 DNA reads TGTGCCAGCAGTTCCATCGGCGGACCAGCCTACGAGCAGTACTTC.

This clonotype was detected ten times or more. This chain uses TRBV7-8 with TRBJ1-5; D is possibly TRBD1 (6 bases). The CDR3 has 17 amino acids. V was shortened by 2 bases and J by 4 bases, with 18 bases between the two germline ends. Germline V lookup: CDR1 SGHVS, CDR2 FQNEAQ. CDR3 sequence: CASSLTWGPLQNQPQHF. DNA of the CDR3: TGTGCCAGCAGCTTAACGTGGGGGCCGTTACAAAATCAGCCCCAGCATTTT. Full variable domain (outside the CDR3, taken from reference TRBV7-8 and TRBJ1-5): GAGVSQSPRYKVAKRGQDVALRCDPISGHVSLFWYQQALGQGPEFLTYFQNEAQLDKSGLPSDRFFAERPEGSVSTLKIQRTQQEDSAVYLCASSLTWGPLQNQPQHFGDGTRLSIL.

Remarks on this clonotype: A read error is possible here, since a much larger clone lies one base away. The CDR3 here is CATSQGFGGGATEAFF. The CDR3 region has the DNA TGTGCCACCAGCCAAGGGTTTGGGGGGGGCGCGACTGAAGCTTTCTTT. The chain carries TRBV12-5 and TRBJ1-1; weak D call: TRBD1 (6 bases). This CDR3 comprises 16 residues. Germline V CDR1 and CDR2: LGHNT, FRNRAP.

This clonotype was recorded a few times. The V and J genes are TRBV20-1 and TRBJ2-7; D is unclear. Trimming pared 1 base from V and 0 bases from J, leaving 13 bases between. CDR1 is DFQATT and CDR2 is SNEGSKA in the germline V gene (reference sequence). This CDR3 spans 15 amino acids. The CDR3: CSARGAATVSYEQYF. The DNA of the CDR3 is TGCAGTGCTAGAGGCGCGGCGACTGTCTCCTACGAGCAGTACTTC.

This clonotype was found many times. The CDR3 is CASSLEVSSYNSPLHF. The DNA of the CDR3 is TGCGCCAGCAGCTTGGAAGTAAGCTCCTATAATTCACCCCTCCACTTT. The chain carries TRBV5-1 and TRBJ1-6, with D hard to call. The CDR3 totals 16 residues. V dropped 0 bases and J dropped 0 bases, with 7 bases sitting between them. Germline-derived CDR1 and CDR2 are SGHRS and YFSETQ. The full variable domain, rest sourced from reference TRBV5-1 and TRBJ1-6, is KAGVTQTPRYLIKTRGQQVTLSCSPISGHRSVSWYQQTPGQGLQFLFEYFSETQRNKGNFPGRFSGRQFSNSRSEMNVSTLELGDSALYLCASSLEVSSYNSPLHFGNGTRLTVT.

CDR3 protein: CASSFFLAGASYNEQFF. Here the CDR3 DNA reads TGTGCCAGCAGCTTCTTCCTAGCGGGGGCCTCCTACAATGAGCAGTTCTTC. The V gene is TRBV7-2, the J gene TRBJ2-1, with 10 bases identical to TRBD2. The junction had 5 bases not matched to a gene; V was cut back by 3 bases and J by 0 bases. Germline lookup yields CDR1 SGHTA and CDR2 FQGNSA. The CDR3 runs to 17 residues.

This clonotype was seen a few times. This chain joins TRBV7-3 and TRBJ2-1, with 7 nucleotides matching TRBD1. Germline values: CDR1 SGHTA, CDR2 FQGTGA. J lost 4 bases, V lost 6 bases, and 3 bases had no gene match. The CDR3 runs 13 residues. CDR3 bases: TGTGCCAGCAGGCGGACAGGATACAATGAGCAGTTCTTC. Protein sequence: CASRRTGYNEQFF.

The sample holds many counts of this clonotype. The rearrangement uses TRBV5-6 and TRBJ2-7; D perhaps matches TRBD1 (5 bases). The germline V and J ends were trimmed by 6 bases and 0 bases, with 10 bases remaining between them. CDR3 length equals 13 residues. Germline CDR1 SGHDT, CDR2 YYEEEE. The CDR3 here is CASIGQGSYEQYF. The CDR3 nucleotides read TGTGCCAGCATTGGCCAGGGCTCCTACGAGCAGTACTTC.

This sequence joins TRBV11-3 and TRBJ2-1; perhaps TRBD2 as D (6 bases). Trimming took off 5 bases at V and 0 bases at J, with 17 bases between the two ends. The CDR3 consists of 17 residues. Per germline, CDR1 SGHNT and CDR2 YENEEA. The CDR3: CASSPRAGSSSYNEQFF. In DNA, the CDR3 is TGTGCCAGCAGCCCCCGGGCGGGATCCAGCTCCTACAATGAGCAGTTCTTC.

This clonotype has only a few counts. The chain is built from TRBV29-1 and TRBJ1-1; the D gene is possibly TRBD1 (5 bases). Germline assignment: CDR1 SQVTM and CDR2 ANQGSEA. The CDR3 has 14 residues. V was cut by 4 bases and J by 5 bases, with 17 bases left in between. Here the CDR3 DNA reads TGCAGCGTTGCGGCGGGGGGGGTGAGTACTGAAGCTTTCTTT. Translating it yields CSVAAGGVSTEAFF. Complete variable domain (other parts from reference TRBV29-1 and TRBJ1-1): SAVISQKPSRDICQRGTSLTIQCQVDSQVTMMFWYRQQPGQSLTLIATANQGSEATYESGFVIDKFPISRPNLTFSTLTVSNMSPEDSSIYLCSVAAGGVSTEAFFGQGTRLTVV.

This clonotype has just a few counts. The CDR3 nucleotides are TGTGCCAGCAGTCTAATAGCGGGAGAGGTGTACAATGAGCAGTTCTTC. It yields the protein CASSLIAGEVYNEQFF. This rearrangement joins TRBV27 to TRBJ2-1, with TRBD2 matching 9 bases. This CDR3 contains 16 residues. Germline CDR1 MNHEY, CDR2 SMNVEV (reference sequence). V shed 5 bases and J 4 bases; nucleotides not matched to a gene: 9.

There are a few counts of this clonotype. In nucleotides, the CDR3 is TGCAGTGCTAGAGATGGGGCATCGGATAATTCACCCCTCCACTTT. Translated: CSARDGASDNSPLHF. V usage is TRBV20-1 and J usage is TRBJ1-6; the D gene is possibly TRBD1 (5 bases). Trimming took off 0 bases at V and 5 bases at J, with 11 bases between the two ends. Germline CDR1 and CDR2: DFQATT and SNEGSKA (reference sequence). CDR3 size: 15 residues.

This clonotype was counted only a few times. The chain has TRBV5-1 and TRBJ2-7; 7 nucleotides align to TRBD1. Trimming at V came to 1 base and at J to 9 bases, leaving 10 bases not matched to a gene. The CDR3 is 14 residues long. Germline V gives CDR1 SGHRS, CDR2 YFSETQ. The CDR3 here is CASSLTGQHAGQYF. In DNA form, the CDR3 reads TGCGCCAGCAGCTTGACGGGACAGCATGCGGGGCAGTACTTC.

This clonotype showed up just a few times. The chain combines TRBV6-1 with TRBJ2-3; tentatively, D is TRBD1 (5 bases). The germline V and J ends were trimmed by 3 bases and 4 bases, with 11 bases remaining between them. Germline V lookup: CDR1 MNHNS, CDR2 SASEGT. CDR3 length: 14 residues. For the CDR3, the DNA is TGTGCCAGCAGTGACAGGGTTGATCCAGATACGCAGTATTTT. It yields the protein CASSDRVDPDTQYF.

The chain has TRBV12-3 or TRBV12-4 and TRBJ2-7, with 9 bases aligning to TRBD1. The CDR3 sequence is 15 residues long. The trim removed 5 bases at V and 4 bases at J, leaving 9 bases unmatched. This CDR3 reads CASSISGTGRYEQYF. CDR3 DNA: TGTGCCAGCAGTATCTCCGGGACAGGGCGGTACGAGCAGTACTTC.

This clonotype was seen repeatedly, ten times or more. The chain uses TRBV5-1 and TRBJ2-7, with D tentatively TRBD1 (5 bases). Trimming pared 4 bases from V and 3 bases from J, leaving 8 bases between. The CDR3 has 12 amino acids. From germline, CDR1 is SGHRS and CDR2 YFSETQ. CDR3 DNA: TGCGCCAGCAGCGGGGCCGGCTACGAGCAGTACTTC. Amino acids: CASSGAGYEQYF.

This clonotype was counted only a few times. The chain has TRBV19 and TRBJ2-2, with TRBD1 as a possible D gene (7 bases). Germline lookup yields CDR1 LNHDA and CDR2 SQIVND (reference sequence). Trimming took off 9 bases at V and 5 bases at J, with 19 bases between the two ends. The length of the CDR3 is 15 residues. The CDR3 spells CASRQGGRWTGELFF. As DNA, the CDR3 is TGTGCCAGCCGACAGGGAGGTCGGTGGACCGGGGAGCTGTTTTTT. The variable domain in full, with the rest retrieved from reference TRBV19 and TRBJ2-2, is DGGITQSPKYLFRKEGQNVTLSCEQNLNHDAMYWYRQDPGQGLRLIYYSQIVNDFQKGDIAEGYSVSREKKESFPLTVTSAQKNPTAFYLCASRQGGRWTGELFFGEGSRLTVL.

The chain combines TRBV18 with TRBJ2-7; D is perhaps TRBD2 (6 bases). Deletions cut 3 bases from V and 2 bases from J, with 20 bases between. The CDR3 is 17 residues long. Germline loops: CDR1 KGHSH, CDR2 LQKENI. CDR3 sequence reads: CASSPARESSSPYEQYF. CDR3 coding DNA: TGTGCCAGCTCACCGGCACGGGAGAGTTCAAGCCCCTACGAGCAGTACTTC.

Only a few counts were recorded for this clonotype. The chain links TRBV30 to TRBJ2-2, with D maybe TRBD1 (6 bases). Looked up from germline, CDR1 is GTSNPN and CDR2 is SVGIG (reference sequence). The CDR3 spans 16 residues. Trimming took off 5 bases at V and 5 bases at J, with 21 bases between the two ends. CDR3 bases: TGTGCCTGGTCTGGGACACCGAAGTTAGAGACCGGGGAGCTGTTTTTT. Residues: CAWSGTPKLETGELFF. Complete variable domain (other parts from reference TRBV30 and TRBJ2-2): SQTIHQWPATLVQPVGSPLSLECTVEGTSNPNLYWYRQAAGRGLQLLFYSVGIGQISSEVPQNLSASRPQDRQFILSSKKLLLSDSGFYLCAWSGTPKLETGELFFGEGSRLTVL.

The V and J genes are TRBV4-1 and TRBJ2-1; D uncertain. Trimming removed 4 bases at V and 5 bases at J, with 9 bases between. Per the germline V gene, CDR1 is MGHRA and CDR2 is YSYEKL. CDR3 size: 13 residues. In nucleotides, the CDR3 is TGCGCCAGCAGCCGACGACCAAACAATGAGCAGTTCTTC. It translates to CASSRRPNNEQFF.

This clonotype occurred a few times. V gene TRBV15 combines with J gene TRBJ2-1, with D possibly matching TRBD2 (7 bases). V was cut by 3 bases and J by 7 bases, with 19 bases left in between. Germline CDR1 LNHNV, CDR2 YYDKDF (reference sequence). There are 16 residues in the CDR3. The CDR3 DNA reads as TGTGCCACCAGCAGCGGGGAGGGGGGTTTGGGGAATGAGCAGTTCTTC. It translates to CATSSGEGGLGNEQFF.

The J gene is TRBJ1-1, the V gene TRBV5-1; a possible D gene is TRBD1 (5 bases). The CDR3 runs to 16 residues. Germline loops: CDR1 SGHRS, CDR2 YFSETQ. V lost 7 bases and J lost 0, with 19 bases in between. CDR3: CASAPAAGLLNTEAFF. The CDR3 bases are TGCGCCAGCGCCCCCGCTGCGGGGCTGCTGAACACTGAAGCTTTCTTT.

This clonotype turned up a few times. The gene calls are TRBV5-1 and TRBJ1-2, with D unresolved. Trimming removed 0 bases at V and 0 bases at J, with 9 bases between. The CDR3 spans 15 residues. Germline V gene data show CDR1 as SGHRS and CDR2 as YFSETQ. For the CDR3, the DNA is TGCGCCAGCAGCTTGGAGTCCGGTGCTAACTATGGCTACACCTTC. This encodes CASSLESGANYGYTF.

The V and J genes are TRBV4-1 and TRBJ2-2; D may be TRBD1 (6 bases). Looked up from germline, CDR1 is MGHRA and CDR2 is YSYEKL. CDR3 length: 16 amino acids. With 5 bases removed from V and 0 bases from J, the gap between germline ends came to 13 bases. The CDR3 nucleotides are TGCGCCAGCAGCTTACAACAGGGCGCGAACACCGGGGAGCTGTTTTTT. This translates into CASSLQQGANTGELFF.

This clonotype was seen repeatedly, ten times or more. This chain links TRBV12-3 or TRBV12-4 with TRBJ2-5; TRBD1 agrees at 10 bases. With 3 bases clipped from V and 7 bases from J, the junction kept 11 bases outside the gene matches. This CDR3 is built from 16 residues. The CDR3 nucleotides are TGTGCCAGCAGTTTGTTAGTGACAGGGGGCATGGGGACCCAGTACTTC. This translates into CASSLLVTGGMGTQYF.

V gene TRBV20-1 combines with J gene TRBJ1-2; D is undetermined. From germline, CDR1 is DFQATT and CDR2 SNEGSKA (reference sequence). The V and J ends lost 0 bases and 4 bases respectively, with 12 bases between them. CDR3 length equals 14 residues. For the CDR3, the DNA is TGCAGTGCTAGAGATCGGGCTAGGAGCTATGGCTACACCTTC. It encodes CSARDRARSYGYTF.

The chain recombines TRBV7-9 with TRBJ1-3; 9 bases fit TRBD1. V was pared by 5 bases and J by 2 bases, with 4 bases of the junction left unmatched. This CDR3 has 15 residues. The V gene's germline CDR1 is SEHNR and CDR2 FQNEAQ (reference sequence). This chain's CDR3 is CASSAQGAAGNTIYF. The CDR3 coding sequence is TGTGCCAGCAGCGCACAGGGGGCTGCTGGAAACACCATATATTTT. Full variable domain (remainder filled in from reference TRBV7-9 and TRBJ1-3): DTGVSQNPRHKITKRGQNVTFRCDPISEHNRLYWYRQTLGQGPEFLTYFQNEAQLEKSRLLSDRFSAERPKGSFSTLEIQRTEQGDSAMYLCASSAQGAAGNTIYFGEGSWLTVV.

In its sample, this clonotype was seen a few times. The rearrangement uses TRBV4-1 and TRBJ1-1; a possible D gene is TRBD1 (6 bases). The germline V gene encodes CDR1 MGHRA and CDR2 YSYEKL. The CDR3 has 16 amino acids. Trimming shortened V by 5 bases and J by 1 base, and 17 bases separated the two germline ends. CDR3 region: CASSFPTEGGNTEAFF. The CDR3 nucleotides are TGCGCCAGCAGCTTCCCAACCGAGGGGGGGAACACTGAAGCTTTCTTT.

This clonotype was seen a few times. The J gene is TRBJ2-7, the V gene TRBV27, with 11 positions matching TRBD1. Germline V gene sequence: CDR1 MNHEY, CDR2 SMNVEV (reference sequence). V was pared by 5 bases and J by 3 bases, with 9 bases of the junction left unmatched. This CDR3 region has 16 residues. This chain's CDR3 is CASSVSRTGGVYEQYF. CDR3 in DNA: TGTGCCAGCAGTGTCTCTCGGACAGGGGGCGTCTACGAGCAGTACTTC.